One and the same sample provided the 18 T cell receptor beta chains below, sequenced in a study of blood T cell repertoires in COVID-19. Profiling relied on immunoSEQ multiplex PCR, and the TCRdb table lists in-frame clones only, not all of them. Counted here are some 150,000 clones, approximately 86% occurring once; the ten biggest clones make up nearly 3%. The sequenced sample consisted of peripheral blood. The receptors come from a woman in her 40s with active or convalescent COVID-19.

This sequence joins TRBV9 and TRBJ2-7; D is undetermined. The V gene lost 3 bases and the J gene lost 3 bases, with 4 bases spanning the gap. This CDR3 is built from 11 residues. Germline values: CDR1 SGDLS, CDR2 YYNGEE. DNA of the CDR3: TGTGCCAGCAGCGACAACTACGAGCAGTACTTC. Translating it yields CASSDNYEQYF.

The chain has TRBV3-1 (or the pseudogene TRBV3-2) and TRBJ2-5, with 7 bases that match TRBD1. Trimming cost V 3 bases and J 3 bases; bases outside gene matches: 1. Germline CDR1 is LGHDT and CDR2 is YNNKEL (reference sequence). The CDR3 is 13 residues long. This chain's CDR3 is CASSQGQKETQYF. Here the CDR3 DNA reads TGTGCCAGCAGCCAGGGACAGAAAGAGACCCAGTACTTC.

The chain has TRBV2 and TRBJ2-4; D ambiguous. This CDR3 contains 12 residues. CDR1 is SNHLY and CDR2 is FYNNEI in the germline V gene. V was trimmed by 10 bases and J by 9 bases, leaving 16 bases between them. This chain's CDR3 is CATSPTAGIQYF. DNA of the CDR3: TGTGCCACCTCCCCTACCGCCGGCATTCAGTACTTC.

The chain joins TRBV19 to TRBJ1-2; D not certain. This CDR3 region has 15 residues. CDR1 and CDR2 (germline): LNHDA, SQIVND (reference sequence). Trimming cost V 3 bases and J 8 bases, with 19 bases left between them. As DNA, the CDR3 is TGTGCCAGTAGTATTCCCTCAAGCCGTATGGGCGGCTACACCTTC. It translates to CASSIPSSRMGGYTF.

The chain carries TRBV27 and TRBJ1-1; no reliable D call. The CDR3 is 14 residues long. Germline V gene data show CDR1 as MNHEY and CDR2 as SMNVEV (reference sequence). V dropped 5 bases and J dropped 6 bases, with 16 bases sitting between them. The CDR3 reads CASSGPYGGAEAFF. The CDR3 DNA reads TGTGCCAGCAGTGGACCCTACGGAGGCGCTGAAGCTTTCTTT.

This sequence joins TRBV15 and TRBJ1-5, with 10 bases that match TRBD1. CDR3 length: 15 amino acids. Germline V lookup: CDR1 LNHNV, CDR2 YYDKDF (reference sequence). The J segment lost 8 bases and the V segment lost 2 bases, leaving 6 bases of the junction unmatched. The DNA for the CDR3 is TGTGCCACCAGCAGAAAGACAGGGGGCATAGAGCCCCAGCATTTT. Translated, it gives CATSRKTGGIEPQHF.

The genes are TRBV7-9 and TRBJ1-1; D ambiguous. The CDR3 has 11 amino acids. V lost 4 bases to trimming and J lost 11 bases, with 11 bases between them. Germline CDR1 and CDR2: SEHNR and FQNEAQ (reference sequence). CDR3 sequence (DNA): TGTGCCAGCAGCTCGACACGTGAGGCTTTCTTT. Translated, it gives CASSSTREAFF.

CDR3 loop: CASSSGQAYYGYTF. Here the CDR3 DNA reads TGTGCCAGCAGCTCCGGACAGGCCTACTATGGCTACACCTTC. This sequence joins TRBV5-6 and TRBJ1-2; 7 nucleotides align to TRBD1. This CDR3 spans 14 amino acids. V was pared by 3 bases and J by 3 bases, with 5 bases of the junction left unmatched. Germline V lookup: CDR1 SGHDT, CDR2 YYEEEE.

The genes are TRBV29-1 and TRBJ2-2, with D unresolved. Trimming removed 7 bases from V and 1 base from J, with 10 bases in between. Germline lookup yields CDR1 SQVTM and CDR2 ANQGSEA. This CDR3 is built from 13 residues. In DNA, the CDR3 is TGCAGCGCCTCTATTGTGAACACCGGGGAGCTGTTTTTT. Amino acids: CSASIVNTGELFF.

The chain is built from TRBV10-2 and TRBJ1-5; tentatively, D is TRBD1 (5 bases). Trimming took 4 bases from V and 4 from J, leaving 8 bases between them. The germline V gene has CDR1 WSHSY and CDR2 SAAADI. CDR3 length equals 13 residues. The CDR3 is CASSGRVNQPQHF. CDR3 bases: TGCGCCAGCAGTGGCAGGGTAAATCAGCCCCAGCATTTT.

This clone was picked up a small number of times. The J gene is TRBJ1-4, the V gene TRBV19; D call uncertain. The CDR3 covers 15 residues. The germline V gene has CDR1 LNHDA and CDR2 SQIVND (reference sequence). V dropped 6 bases and J dropped 0 bases, with 11 bases sitting between them. CDR3 region: CASRGPGATNEKLFF. CDR3 coding DNA: TGTGCCAGTAGAGGTCCAGGCGCAACTAATGAAAAACTGTTTTTT.

The chain recombines TRBV7-9 with TRBJ2-7, with TRBD2 matching 9 bases. This CDR3 spans 16 amino acids. Looked up from germline, CDR1 is SEHNR and CDR2 is FQNEAQ (reference sequence). Trimming cost V 5 bases and J 1 base; bases outside gene matches: 9. The chain's CDR3 is CASSPGGRDGSYEQYF. The CDR3 DNA follows: TGTGCCAGCAGCCCGGGCGGGAGGGACGGTTCCTACGAGCAGTACTTC.

Here the CDR3 reads CASSLDGRRYEQYF. CDR3 DNA: TGCGCCAGCAGCTTGGACGGGAGACGCTACGAGCAGTACTTC. The gene calls are TRBV5-1 and TRBJ2-7; D might be TRBD2 (6 bases). CDR1 and CDR2 from the germline V gene are SGHRS and YFSETQ. Trimming left V 0 bases short and J 3 bases short, with 10 bases between. This CDR3 is 14 amino acids long.

This chain links TRBV7-9 with TRBJ1-4; 7 nucleotides match TRBD1. CDR3 length: 16 residues. The V segment lost 4 bases and the J segment 8 bases; nucleotides outside the gene matches: 13. Germline CDR1 is SEHNR and CDR2 is FQNEAQ (reference sequence). CDR3 coding DNA: TGTGCCAGCAGCTCGACCAAGACAGGGTATCGAGAAAAACTGTTTTTT. Translating gives CASSSTKTGYREKLFF. Drawing the rest from reference TRBV7-9 and TRBJ1-4, the complete variable domain is DTGVSQNPRHKITKRGQNVTFRCDPISEHNRLYWYRQTLGQGPEFLTYFQNEAQLEKSRLLSDRFSAERPKGSFSTLEIQRTEQGDSAMYLCASSSTKTGYREKLFFGSGTQLSVL.

This sequence joins TRBV7-2 and TRBJ1-1; D not resolved. V was shortened by 5 bases and J by 1 base, with 11 bases between the two germline ends. This CDR3 is built from 14 residues. Germline V gene sequence: CDR1 SGHTA, CDR2 FQGNSA. CDR3 nucleotide sequence: TGTGCCAGCAGCCCAGGCGTATGGAACACTGAAGCTTTCTTT. Translated, it gives CASSPGVWNTEAFF. Drawing the rest from reference TRBV7-2 and TRBJ1-1, the complete variable domain is GAGVSQSPSNKVTEKGKDVELRCDPISGHTALYWYRQSLGQGLEFLIYFQGNSAPDKSGLPSDRFSAERTGGSVSTLTIQRTQQEDSAVYLCASSPGVWNTEAFFGQGTRLTVV.

The gene calls are TRBV5-1 and TRBJ2-2; the match to TRBD1 covers 7 bases. CDR1 SGHRS and CDR2 YFSETQ come from the germline V gene. This CDR3 spans 14 amino acids. V lost 5 bases and J lost 6; bases outside the gene matches: 7. The CDR3 is CASRPGQSAGELFF. The CDR3 nucleotides are TGCGCCAGCAGACCGGGACAGTCGGCCGGGGAGCTGTTTTTT.

V and J are TRBV5-4 and TRBJ2-5; D may be TRBD2 (7 bases). Germline CDR1 SGHNT, CDR2 YYREEE (reference sequence). V dropped 4 bases and J dropped 4 bases, with 20 bases sitting between them. The CDR3 runs 16 residues. Here the CDR3 DNA reads TGTGCCAGCAGCCCTCAGGGGCGGGGGCGCCTAGAGACCCAGTACTTC. Encoded protein: CASSPQGRGRLETQYF.

The chain carries TRBV28 and TRBJ2-6; the D gene is possibly TRBD1 (5 bases). The germline CDR1 and CDR2 sequences are MDHEN and SYDVKM. V was shortened by 8 bases and J by 1 base, with 12 bases between the two germline ends. This CDR3 region has 15 residues. The CDR3 region has the DNA TGTGCCAGCGCTGGGCAGGGTTCTGGGGCCAACGTCCTGACTTTC. Protein sequence: CASAGQGSGANVLTF.